The 27 T cell receptor beta chains below come from one sample, sequenced in a study of T cells after somatic rescue of genetic block. This table comes from immunoSEQ multiplex PCR, and its TCRdb copy is limited to in-frame clones, with some not included. This table holds 68,000 or so clones, around 90% found once. The specimen sequenced was peripheral blood mononuclear cells (PBMCs). These receptors were obtained from a man aged 35 to 55.

The J gene is TRBJ1-2, the V gene TRBV7-2; unclear D gene. The ends were cut back, 5 bases at V and 3 bases at J, with 19 bases in the middle. The CDR3 extends over 16 amino acids. CDR1 SGHTA and CDR2 FQGNSA come from the germline V gene. CDR3 residues: CASSRVAGRADYGYTF. Here the CDR3 DNA reads TGTGCCAGCAGCCGAGTCGCGGGGAGGGCGGACTATGGCTACACCTTC.

This clone has a handful of counts. V usage is TRBV5-1 and J usage is TRBJ1-1; 8 bases fit TRBD1. The CDR3 has 13 amino acids. V was pared by 4 bases and J by 7 bases, with 6 bases of the junction left unmatched. Germline assignment: CDR1 SGHRS and CDR2 YFSETQ. CDR3 amino acids: CASSVDRGVEAFF. DNA for the CDR3: TGCGCCAGCAGCGTCGACAGGGGCGTTGAAGCTTTCTTT.

In this sample, this clone turned up once. This chain connects TRBV9 to TRBJ2-7; 10 bases line up with TRBD1. V gave up 3 bases and J gave up 6 bases; unmatched junction bases: 6. The CDR3 is 14 residues long. Germline V gene sequence: CDR1 SGDLS, CDR2 YYNGEE. CDR3 sequence (DNA): TGTGCCAGCAGCGCTCGACAGGGGGCTGGCGAGCAGTACTTC. Protein sequence: CASSARQGAGEQYF.

The chain combines TRBV5-1 with TRBJ2-1; TRBD2 agrees at 14 bases. Germline trimming cut 4 bases from V and 7 bases from J; bases unmatched to any gene: 7. Germline CDR1 is SGHRS and CDR2 is YFSETQ. This CDR3 comprises 16 residues. In DNA form, the CDR3 reads TGCGCCAGCAGCCCGGATCGACTAGCGGGAGGGAATGAGCAGTTCTTC. Translating it yields CASSPDRLAGGNEQFF.

The chain carries TRBV6-1 and TRBJ1-2; possible D gene TRBD1, 5 bases. The CDR3 has 15 residues. V was shortened by 3 bases and J by 4 bases, with 15 bases between the two germline ends. The V gene's germline CDR1 is MNHNS and CDR2 SASEGT. CDR3 nucleotides: TGTGCCAGCAGTGATGATGGGACCGCGTTCTATGGCTACACCTTC. It is translated as CASSDDGTAFYGYTF.

The genes are TRBV27 and TRBJ1-4; 10 bases fit TRBD1. The trim removed 7 bases at V and 7 bases at J, leaving 6 bases unmatched. The length of the CDR3 is 14 residues. From germline, CDR1 is MNHEY and CDR2 SMNVEV (reference sequence). The CDR3, as DNA: TGTGCCAGCACATGGACAGGGGGTTTTGAAAAACTGTTTTTT. Residues: CASTWTGGFEKLFF.

V and J are TRBV7-2 and TRBJ2-3, with 11 bases identical to TRBD2. The CDR3 spans 16 residues. Germline CDR1 and CDR2: SGHTA and FQGNSA. J was trimmed by 3 bases and V by 5 bases; bases with no gene match: 7. The CDR3 sequence is CASSPTSGSSTDTQYF. CDR3 nucleotides: TGTGCCAGCAGCCCTACTAGCGGGAGTTCAACAGATACGCAGTATTTT.

A few counts support this clone. The rearrangement links TRBV14 to TRBJ1-2; no reliable D call. This CDR3 region has 13 residues. With 0 bases removed from V and 5 bases from J, the gap between germline ends came to 7 bases. Germline V CDR1 and CDR2: SGHDN, FVKESK. The CDR3 sequence is CASSQDLKYGYTF. The CDR3, as DNA: TGTGCCAGCAGCCAAGATTTGAAGTATGGCTACACCTTC.

V gene TRBV19 combines with J gene TRBJ2-3; TRBD1 matches 8 bases. Trimming cost V 4 bases and J 6 bases; bases outside gene matches: 12. Per the germline V gene, CDR1 is LNHDA and CDR2 is SQIVND (reference sequence). This CDR3 spans 16 amino acids. The CDR3 sequence is CASSNSGGFLADTQYF. CDR3 bases: TGTGCCAGTAGTAATTCAGGGGGCTTTTTGGCGGATACGCAGTATTTT.

The chain is built from TRBV11-2 and TRBJ1-1; no reliable D call. Germline values: CDR1 SGHAT, CDR2 FQNNGV. V was pared by 2 bases and J by 1 base, with 2 bases between. The CDR3 loop spans 12 amino acids. CDR3 nucleotides: TGTGCCAGCAGCTTACAGAACACTGAAGCTTTCTTT. It translates to CASSLQNTEAFF.

The rearrangement joins TRBV28 to TRBJ2-3; a weak D match, TRBD1 (6 bases). There are 14 residues in the CDR3. From germline, CDR1 is MDHEN and CDR2 SYDVKM. Between the trimmed V and J ends, which lost 7 bases and 2 bases, there was a span of 13 bases. The chain's CDR3 is CASTTGTTTDTQYF. The DNA for the CDR3 is TGTGCCAGCACTACCGGGACAACCACAGATACGCAGTATTTT. The full variable domain, in which reference TRBV28 and TRBJ2-3 provide the parts outside the CDR3, is DVKVTQSSRYLVKRTGEKVFLECVQDMDHENMFWYRQDPGLGLRLIYFSYDVKMKEKGDIPEGYSVSREKKERFSLILESASTNQTSMYLCASTTGTTTDTQYFGPGTRLTVL.

The rearrangement links TRBV7-9 to TRBJ1-6, with 7 bases identical to TRBD1. The CDR3 totals 14 residues. The germline V gene encodes CDR1 SEHNR and CDR2 FQNEAQ (reference sequence). J gave up 8 bases and V 5 bases, and 6 bases lay outside the gene matches. CDR3 amino acids: CASSTGVSDSPLHF. CDR3 nucleotides: TGTGCCAGCAGCACAGGGGTTAGCGATTCACCCCTCCACTTT.

V is TRBV5-1 and J is TRBJ2-7; TRBD1 agrees at 8 bases. Germline CDR1 and CDR2: SGHRS and YFSETQ. The CDR3 runs to 14 residues. The junction had 8 bases not matched to a gene; V was cut back by 2 bases and J by 7 bases. In nucleotides, the CDR3 is TGCGCCAGCAGCTTCGGGACAGGAACTCCGGAGCAGTACTTC. It is translated as CASSFGTGTPEQYF.

The rearrangement links TRBV5-4 to TRBJ2-7; D is perhaps TRBD2 (7 bases). Trimming pared 6 bases from V and 5 bases from J, leaving 21 bases between. This CDR3 has 15 residues. CDR1 is SGHNT, CDR2 YYREEE, per germline (reference sequence). DNA of the CDR3: TGTGCCAGCAAACCCGGGGGGCGGGAGTCGAACGAGCAGTACTTC. Amino acids: CASKPGGRESNEQYF.

The V call is TRBV20-1, the J call TRBJ1-2; D is possibly TRBD1 (6 bases). V lost 7 bases to trimming and J lost 3 bases, with 9 bases between them. The CDR3 runs to 11 residues. Germline CDR1 is DFQATT and CDR2 is SNEGSKA (reference sequence). The CDR3 loop is CSVWTDYGYTF. The CDR3 nucleotides read TGCAGTGTTTGGACAGACTATGGCTACACCTTC.

This clone was seen more than once but under ten times. This rearrangement joins TRBV28 to TRBJ2-1, with D perhaps TRBD2 (6 bases). The V and J ends lost 1 base and 7 bases respectively, with 11 bases between them. Germline V gene sequence: CDR1 MDHEN, CDR2 SYDVKM. This CDR3 is built from 14 residues. The DNA for the CDR3 is TGTGCCAGCAGTTTATTTGGGGGGAGAAATGAGCAGTTCTTC. Translating it yields CASSLFGGRNEQFF.

J is TRBJ1-6 and V is TRBV6-5; a possible D gene is TRBD1 (5 bases). V lost 6 bases to trimming and J lost 9 bases, with 18 bases between them. The CDR3 has 15 residues. Per the germline V gene, CDR1 is MNHEY and CDR2 is SVGAGI. In DNA, the CDR3 is TGTGCCAGCAGCACCCCACCCGGGGGGATTTCACCCCTCCACTTT. Residues: CASSTPPGGISPLHF.

J is TRBJ2-7 and V is TRBV14; a weak D match, TRBD1 (5 bases). The CDR3 is 17 amino acids. The germline V gene encodes CDR1 SGHDN and CDR2 FVKESK. Deletions cut 1 base from V and 7 bases from J, with 23 bases between. Here the CDR3 DNA reads TGTGCCAGCAGCCAAGCAGGGCGGAGCGCGAGCCCCAGGGAGCAGTACTTC. Translated, it gives CASSQAGRSASPREQYF.

The rearrangement links TRBV6-1 to TRBJ2-1; 12 nucleotides match TRBD2. The length of the CDR3 is 17 residues. Germline V gene data show CDR1 as MNHNS and CDR2 as SASEGT. Trimming took 3 bases from V and 4 from J; bases not matched to a gene: 7. In nucleotides, the CDR3 is TGTGCCAGCAGTGAGAGTCTAGCGGGGGGGACTTACAATGAGCAGTTCTTC. Translated, it gives CASSESLAGGTYNEQFF.

This chain uses TRBV9 with TRBJ2-2, with TRBD1 matching over 8 bases. The germline V gene encodes CDR1 SGDLS and CDR2 YYNGEE. The CDR3 extends over 16 amino acids. After removal of 0 bases from V and 5 bases from J, the junction contained 6 bases not matched to a gene. The CDR3 is CASSVVGQGITGELFF. The CDR3 region has the DNA TGTGCCAGCAGCGTAGTAGGACAGGGTATTACCGGGGAGCTGTTTTTT.

The chain couples TRBV28 to TRBJ2-2; the D is unclear. Germline-derived CDR1 and CDR2 are MDHEN and SYDVKM. This CDR3 is 13 amino acids long. V lost 4 bases to trimming and J lost 1 base, with 4 bases between them. CDR3 in DNA: TGTGCCAGCAGTTACAGGAACACCGGGGAGCTGTTTTTT. Translation gives CASSYRNTGELFF. Full variable domain (missing parts from reference TRBV28 and TRBJ2-2): DVKVTQSSRYLVKRTGEKVFLECVQDMDHENMFWYRQDPGLGLRLIYFSYDVKMKEKGDIPEGYSVSREKKERFSLILESASTNQTSMYLCASSYRNTGELFFGEGSRLTVL.

The rearrangement links TRBV5-1 to TRBJ2-2; D is undetermined. CDR1 SGHRS and CDR2 YFSETQ come from the germline V gene. Trimming stripped 4 bases from V and 0 bases from J, with 10 bases between. The CDR3 is 15 amino acids. The CDR3 DNA reads TGCGCCAGCAGCCGCGTACGGGCGAACACCGGGGAGCTGTTTTTT. Encoded protein: CASSRVRANTGELFF. Using reference TRBV5-1 and TRBJ2-2 for the parts outside the CDR3, the full variable domain is KAGVTQTPRYLIKTRGQQVTLSCSPISGHRSVSWYQQTPGQGLQFLFEYFSETQRNKGNFPGRFSGRQFSNSRSEMNVSTLELGDSALYLCASSRVRANTGELFFGEGSRLTVL.

CDR3 nucleotide sequence: TGTGCCAGCAGTCCACTGGGACAGGGATCTTACTATGGCTACACCTTC. It yields the protein CASSPLGQGSYYGYTF. The chain is built from TRBV27 and TRBJ1-2, with 9 bases that match TRBD1. After removal of 5 bases from V and 3 bases from J, the junction contained 10 bases not matched to a gene. CDR3 length: 16 residues. Germline CDR1 and CDR2: MNHEY and SMNVEV (reference sequence).

The chain couples TRBV28 to TRBJ2-7, with 7 bases aligning to TRBD2. Germline CDR1 and CDR2: MDHEN and SYDVKM. Trimming at V came to 7 bases and at J to 0 bases, leaving 9 bases not matched to a gene. This CDR3 contains 15 residues. DNA for the CDR3: TGTGCCAGCACCGTGACCGGGAGGAGCTCCTACGAGCAGTACTTC. It codes for CASTVTGRSSYEQYF.

The J gene is TRBJ1-2, the V gene TRBV7-9; 7 positions agree with TRBD1. Looked up from germline, CDR1 is SEHNR and CDR2 is FQNEAQ (reference sequence). CDR3 length equals 12 residues. The V segment lost 5 bases and the J segment 8 bases; nucleotides outside the gene matches: 5. The CDR3 reads CASSLDRVGYTF. The CDR3 coding sequence is TGTGCCAGCAGCCTCGACAGGGTGGGCTACACCTTC.

J is TRBJ1-1 and V is TRBV27, with D possibly TRBD1 on 5 matching bases. Looked up from germline, CDR1 is MNHEY and CDR2 is SMNVEV (reference sequence). Trimming took 7 bases from V and 9 from J, leaving 18 bases between them. This CDR3 region has 13 residues. Here the CDR3 reads CASTPRPGRQAFF. CDR3 nucleotide sequence: TGTGCCAGCACCCCACGGCCGGGACGGCAAGCTTTCTTT.

The chain employs TRBV6-1 and TRBJ2-7; D perhaps matches TRBD1 (5 bases). V was pared by 3 bases and J by 0 bases, with 9 bases between. The CDR3 runs to 14 residues. CDR1 MNHNS and CDR2 SASEGT come from the germline V gene. For the CDR3, the DNA is TGTGCCAGCAGTGATCTAGGACACTCCTACGAGCAGTACTTC. Its translation is CASSDLGHSYEQYF.